These 18 T cell receptor beta chains originate from one sample sequenced in a study of T cells after yellow fever vaccination. TCRdb redid the calling of the 5' RACE reads with MiXCR, one entry per CDR3 protein. Seen here are 350,000 to 450,000 distinct CDR3 sequences, roughly 6.2% observed once, and the top ten hold 15%. This sample comprised PBMCs, obtained 5 days after the yellow fever booster vaccination. The origin of the receptors is a young man who received the YFV17D yellow fever vaccine.

This clonotype was observed at least ten times. The rearrangement uses TRBV6-1 and TRBJ1-6; D gene uncertain. Germline assignment: CDR1 MNHNS and CDR2 SASEGT. V lost 6 bases and J 0 bases, leaving 6 bases between the germline ends. The CDR3 consists of 14 residues. The CDR3 protein is CASRISSYNSPLHF. DNA for the CDR3: TGTGCCAGCAGAATTAGCTCCTATAATTCACCCCTCCACTTT.

The chain recombines TRBV29-1 with TRBJ2-5; a possible D gene is TRBD1 (6 bases). Germline V lookup: CDR1 SQVTM, CDR2 ANQGSEA. Trimming stripped 5 bases from V and 0 bases from J, with 7 bases between. This CDR3 has 12 residues. The CDR3 spells CSVNRDQETQYF. CDR3 coding DNA: TGCAGCGTTAACAGGGACCAAGAGACCCAGTACTTC. Full variable domain (missing parts from reference TRBV29-1 and TRBJ2-5): SAVISQKPSRDICQRGTSLTIQCQVDSQVTMMFWYRQQPGQSLTLIATANQGSEATYESGFVIDKFPISRPNLTFSTLTVSNMSPEDSSIYLCSVNRDQETQYFGPGTRLLVL.

Ten or more counts support this clonotype. The chain has TRBV3-1 and TRBJ2-7, with 8 positions matching TRBD2. The CDR3 extends over 13 amino acids. Germline CDR1 LGHDT, CDR2 YNNKEL (reference sequence). J lost 3 bases, V lost 3 bases, and 1 base had no gene match. The CDR3 here is CASSQGLGYEQYF. The CDR3 coding sequence is TGTGCCAGCAGCCAGGGACTAGGCTACGAGCAGTACTTC.

The chain is built from TRBV5-4 and TRBJ2-2, with D unclear. Trimming left V 3 bases short and J 6 bases short, with 12 bases between. Looked up from germline, CDR1 is SGHNT and CDR2 is YYREEE (reference sequence). The CDR3 loop spans 14 amino acids. CDR3 protein: CASSSSAVSGELFF. CDR3 bases: TGTGCCAGCAGCTCCTCGGCGGTGTCCGGGGAGCTGTTTTTT.

At least ten counts were recorded for this clonotype. The chain carries TRBV10-3 and TRBJ2-7; a possible D gene is TRBD1 (6 bases). The length of the CDR3 is 15 residues. Germline assignment: CDR1 ENHRY and CDR2 SYGVKD. V lost 0 bases, J lost 2 bases, and 11 bases lay in between. The CDR3 loop reads CAISESSRGPYEQYF. The CDR3 coding sequence is TGTGCCATCAGTGAGTCGAGCAGGGGCCCCTACGAGCAGTACTTC.

This clonotype was detected many times. The chain employs TRBV7-9 and TRBJ2-1; D gene ambiguous. This CDR3 region has 13 residues. V was cut by 6 bases and J by 4 bases, with 10 bases left in between. Looked up from germline, CDR1 is SEHNR and CDR2 is FQNEAQ (reference sequence). The CDR3 reads CASRESTYNEQFF. CDR3 in DNA: TGTGCCAGCAGGGAGTCCACTTACAATGAGCAGTTCTTC.

This clonotype was found a few times. This rearrangement joins TRBV29-1 to TRBJ2-4; a weak D match, TRBD1 (6 bases). The CDR3 runs to 12 residues. V lost 6 bases, J lost 7 bases, and 13 bases lay in between. The V gene's germline CDR1 is SQVTM and CDR2 ANQGSEA. The CDR3: CSVLQGGNIQYF. CDR3 in DNA: TGCAGCGTCCTACAGGGTGGGAACATTCAGTACTTC. Supplemented by reference TRBV29-1 and TRBJ2-4, the full variable domain reads SAVISQKPSRDICQRGTSLTIQCQVDSQVTMMFWYRQQPGQSLTLIATANQGSEATYESGFVIDKFPISRPNLTFSTLTVSNMSPEDSSIYLCSVLQGGNIQYFGAGTRLSVL.

This clonotype was seen repeatedly, ten times or more. The chain couples TRBV5-1 to TRBJ2-1; 9 positions agree with TRBD1. Germline values: CDR1 SGHRS, CDR2 YFSETQ. The CDR3 has 16 residues. V trimming: 0 bases; J trimming: 8 bases; junction bases outside the gene matches: 9. CDR3 nucleotides: TGCGCCAGCAGCTTGGGTGTATACAGGGGGCAAGATGAGCAGTTCTTC. Translation gives CASSLGVYRGQDEQFF.

This clonotype was observed a handful of times. This CDR3 reads CASSSNPNTGELFF. The CDR3 DNA follows: TGTGCCAGCAGCTCTAATCCGAACACCGGGGAGCTGTTTTTT. This rearrangement joins TRBV7-2 to TRBJ2-2; D gene uncertain. Germline V gives CDR1 SGHTA, CDR2 FQGNSA. V gave up 4 bases and J gave up 0 bases, with 6 bases separating them. The CDR3 has 14 residues.

This clonotype was counted a few times. J is TRBJ2-1 and V is TRBV12-3 or TRBV12-4; D is tentatively TRBD1 or TRBD2 (6 bases each). V gave up 7 bases and J gave up 3 bases, with 13 bases separating them. The CDR3 covers 14 residues. The CDR3 sequence: CASKDRLVYNEQFF. CDR3 DNA: TGTGCCAGCAAGGACAGACTAGTCTACAATGAGCAGTTCTTC.

In its sample, this clonotype was seen many times. The chain is built from TRBV28 and TRBJ2-3; no firm D call. V was cut by 5 bases and J by 4 bases, with 7 bases left in between. CDR3 size: 12 residues. Germline values: CDR1 MDHEN, CDR2 SYDVKM. CDR3 region: CASSLRADTQYF. The CDR3 DNA follows: TGTGCCAGCAGTCTTAGAGCAGATACGCAGTATTTT.

This clonotype was recorded a few times. In DNA, the CDR3 is TGTGCCAGCAGCTCCTCGGGGCAGTACACAGATACGCAGTATTTT. Translating gives CASSSSGQYTDTQYF. The rearrangement joins TRBV7-9 to TRBJ2-3; either TRBD1 or TRBD2 may supply D (5 bases each). With 4 bases removed from V and 2 bases from J, the gap between germline ends came to 13 bases. CDR1 is SEHNR and CDR2 is FQNEAQ in the germline V gene (reference sequence). The CDR3 length is 15 residues.

This clonotype was observed a handful of times. The CDR3 reads CASSRGLAGTSGANVLTF. The CDR3 nucleotides are TGTGCCAGCAGTCGTGGACTAGCGGGAACGTCTGGGGCCAACGTCCTGACTTTC. V usage is TRBV6-1 and J usage is TRBJ2-6; TRBD2 matches 12 bases. Germline values: CDR1 MNHNS, CDR2 SASEGT. The V and J ends lost 5 bases and 1 base, in that order; junction bases with no gene match: 6. This CDR3 is 18 amino acids long.

The sample holds a few counts of this clonotype. The chain employs TRBV10-3 and TRBJ1-5; 10 bases are shared with TRBD1. Germline V CDR1 and CDR2: ENHRY, SYGVKD. Trimming cost V 9 bases and J 5 bases; bases outside gene matches: 1. The CDR3 sequence is 12 residues long. The CDR3 region is CAIGTGDQPQHF. CDR3 DNA sequence: TGTGCCATTGGGACAGGGGATCAGCCCCAGCATTTT.

This clonotype was detected ten times or more. A read error may account for a junction end that differs from germline. The V and J genes are TRBV20-1 and TRBJ1-2; TRBD1 matches 9 bases. The CDR3 has 15 residues. CDR1 DFQATT and CDR2 SNEGSKA come from the germline V gene (reference sequence). CDR3 sequence: CSARGQGNPYYGYTF. The CDR3, as DNA: TGCAGTGCAAGAGGACAGGGGAATCCTTACTATGGCTACACCTTC.

V is TRBV7-2 and J is TRBJ2-2; D is undetermined. Trimming removed 5 bases from V and 5 bases from J, with 9 bases in between. CDR1 SGHTA and CDR2 FQGNSA come from the germline V gene. The CDR3 has 13 residues. CDR3 in amino acids: CASSPSATGELFF. The CDR3 coding sequence is TGTGCCAGCAGCCCGAGCGCGACCGGGGAGCTGTTTTTT.

The chain is built from TRBV29-1 and TRBJ2-1, with 10 bases matching TRBD1. V lost 6 bases and J lost 0; bases outside the gene matches: 5. CDR1 is SQVTM, CDR2 ANQGSEA, per germline. This CDR3 is built from 15 residues. CDR3: CSVRTGGSSYNEQFF. The CDR3 DNA follows: TGCAGCGTCAGGACAGGGGGAAGCTCCTACAATGAGCAGTTCTTC.

A note on this clonotype: Germline and junction disagree at one end, which may indicate a read error. The CDR3 region has the DNA TGCTGTGCTAGAAGCCCGTGGGGGAGCCTATTAGATACGCAGTATTTT. Translating it yields CCARSPWGSLLDTQYF. The chain recombines TRBV20-1 with TRBJ2-3, with D tentatively TRBD1 or TRBD2 (5 bases each). The CDR3 is 16 residues long. CDR1 is DFQATT and CDR2 is SNEGSKA in the germline V gene (reference sequence).